Described below is a single TCR beta chain sequence and its context. The data originate from a study of blood T cell repertoires in COVID-19. Sequenced by immunoSEQ multiplex PCR; TCRdb stores in-frame clones only, minus some. This sample has more than 250,000 clones, with more than 70% found just once. CDR1 is SNHLY and CDR2 is FYNNEI in the germline V gene. The V gene end was trimmed by 6 bases and the J gene end by 0 bases; junction bases not matched to a gene: 7. This CDR3 region has 16 residues. The Seattle site enrolled patients during active infection and followed them longitudinally. Sequencing was performed on peripheral blood. The clonotype was recovered from a young woman with COVID-19, enrolled during active disease. The chain links TRBV2 to TRBJ1-2, with TRBD1 identical over 10 bases. Here the CDR3 reads CASRPGQGRANYGYTF. The CDR3 nucleotides are TGTGCCAGCAGACCGGGACAGGGGCGAGCTAACTATGGCTACACCTTC.